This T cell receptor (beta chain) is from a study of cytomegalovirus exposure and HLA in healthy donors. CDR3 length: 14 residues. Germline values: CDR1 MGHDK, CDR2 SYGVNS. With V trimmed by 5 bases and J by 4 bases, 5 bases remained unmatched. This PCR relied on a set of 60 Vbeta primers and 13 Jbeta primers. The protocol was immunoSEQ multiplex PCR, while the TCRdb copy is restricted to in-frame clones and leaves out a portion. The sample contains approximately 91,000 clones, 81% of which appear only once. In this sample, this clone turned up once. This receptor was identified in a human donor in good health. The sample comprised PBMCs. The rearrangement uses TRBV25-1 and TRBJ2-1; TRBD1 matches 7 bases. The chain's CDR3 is CASSPGTAYNEQFF. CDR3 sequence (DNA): TGTGCCAGCAGTCCCGGGACAGCATACAATGAGCAGTTCTTC.